This T cell receptor (beta chain) was sequenced during a study of CD8 T cells in ankylosing spondylitis. Notes on the study in general: Significant enrichment of disease-linked clones was reportedly seen in matched ankylosing spondylitis synovial fluid. Reactive arthritis synovial fluid and blood were previously reported to contain some motif variants. One TCR beta motif, made up of roughly eight highly homologous variants, appeared characteristic of ankylosing spondylitis blood. Disease-associated clonotypes exhibited CD8+ identity and were relatively infrequent in peripheral blood.

Making the TCR beta libraries involved quantitative 5'-RACE with molecular barcodes. TCRdb recomputed calls from the 5' RACE reads with MiXCR, one row per CDR3 protein. The sample shows 450,000 to 550,000 distinct CDR3 sequences, about 5% of them seen only once. The germline gives CDR1 ENHRY, CDR2 SYGVKD. This CDR3 has 15 residues. V lost 6 bases, J lost 2 bases, and 3 bases stayed unmatched. In this sample, this clonotype turned up many times. What it binds is not known. The receptor comes from a male donor with ankylosing spondylitis. The chain uses TRBV10-3 and TRBJ2-5, with 13 bases fitting TRBD2. Specimen: blood, either unsorted or a sorted T cell fraction (not recorded which). CDR3 sequence (DNA): TGTGCCATCAGCGCACTAGCGGGGGGGCAAGAGACCCAGTACTTC. Its protein is CAISALAGGQETQYF.